A few counts support the clone carrying this T cell receptor (beta chain). Its antigen is unidentified. These data are taken from a study of T-cell reconstitution after alpha-beta-depleted transplantation in children. Study results and limitations: Counts and diversity of T cells one year after transplant came mostly from newly produced T cells. The study reportedly traced alpha-beta T cells about two months after transplant to several hundred expanded graft clones.

Germline V gene data show CDR1 as MDHEN and CDR2 as SYDVKM. The CDR3 has 16 amino acids. The V gene lost 2 bases and the J gene lost 1 base, with 11 bases spanning the gap. During its preparation, the TCRbeta library received unique molecular identifiers. TCRdb reanalysed the PCR reads using MiXCR and keeps one entry per CDR3 protein. The sample yields fewer than 700,000 distinct CDR3 sequences, under 30% seen once. The source was PBMCs, mostly from graft donor cells, collected 360 days after TCRalphabeta/CD19-depleted stem cell transplant. The chain carries TRBV28 and TRBJ2-2; the D is unclear. The clonotype was recovered from a boy under three years old who had a stem cell transplant for acute myeloid leukemia, so the T cells may come from the graft donor. Written as DNA, the CDR3 is TGTGCCAGCAGTTTAAAGCCGGCAGGGAACACCGGGGAGCTGTTTTTT. Its protein is CASSLKPAGNTGELFF.